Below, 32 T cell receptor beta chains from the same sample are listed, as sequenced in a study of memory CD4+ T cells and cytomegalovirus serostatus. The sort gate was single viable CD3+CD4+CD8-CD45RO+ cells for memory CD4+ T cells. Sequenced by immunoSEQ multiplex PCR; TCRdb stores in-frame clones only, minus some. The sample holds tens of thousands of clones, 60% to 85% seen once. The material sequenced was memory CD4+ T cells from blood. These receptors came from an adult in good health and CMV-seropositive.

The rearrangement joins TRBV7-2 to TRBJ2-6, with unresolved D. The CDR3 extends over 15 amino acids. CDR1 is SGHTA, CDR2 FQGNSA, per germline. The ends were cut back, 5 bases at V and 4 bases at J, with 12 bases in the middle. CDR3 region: CASSTRSPGANVLTF. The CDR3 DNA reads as TGTGCCAGCAGCACCCGCTCCCCGGGGGCCAACGTCCTGACTTTC.

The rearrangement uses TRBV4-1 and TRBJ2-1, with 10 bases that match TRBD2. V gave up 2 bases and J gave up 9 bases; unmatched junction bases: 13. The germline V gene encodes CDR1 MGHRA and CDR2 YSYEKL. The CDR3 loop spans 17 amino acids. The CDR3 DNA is TGCGCCAGCAGCCAAACCGAAGGAGCGGGAGGGCAGGGTGAGCAGTTCTTC. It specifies CASSQTEGAGGQGEQFF.

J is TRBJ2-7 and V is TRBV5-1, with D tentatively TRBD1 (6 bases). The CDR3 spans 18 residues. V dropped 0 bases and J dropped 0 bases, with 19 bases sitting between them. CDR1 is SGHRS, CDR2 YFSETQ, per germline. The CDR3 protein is CASSLALRTAGNSYEQYF. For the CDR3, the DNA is TGCGCCAGCAGCTTGGCCCTCCGGACAGCCGGGAACTCCTACGAGCAGTACTTC.

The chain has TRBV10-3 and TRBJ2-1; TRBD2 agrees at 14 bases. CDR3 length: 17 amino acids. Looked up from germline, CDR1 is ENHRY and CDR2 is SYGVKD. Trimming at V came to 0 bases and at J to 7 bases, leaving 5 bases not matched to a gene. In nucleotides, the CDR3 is TGTGCCATCAGTGAGTCCGGGACTAGCGGGAGTGGGAATGAGCAGTTCTTC. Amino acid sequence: CAISESGTSGSGNEQFF.

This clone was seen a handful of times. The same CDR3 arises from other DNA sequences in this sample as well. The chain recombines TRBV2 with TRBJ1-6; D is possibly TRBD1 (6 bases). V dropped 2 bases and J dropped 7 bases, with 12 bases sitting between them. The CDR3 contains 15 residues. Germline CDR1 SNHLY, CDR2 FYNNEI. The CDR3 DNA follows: TGTGCCAGCAGTGAATCGACAGGCCGAAATTCACCCCTCCACTTT. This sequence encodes CASSESTGRNSPLHF.

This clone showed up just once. CDR3 sequence reads: CASSRTSTETQYF. As DNA, the CDR3 is TGTGCCAGCTCCCGAACTAGCACGGAGACCCAGTACTTC. V and J are TRBV18 and TRBJ2-5; D is possibly TRBD2 (6 bases). Between the trimmed V and J ends, which lost 6 bases and 5 bases, there was a span of 13 bases. The germline gives CDR1 KGHSH, CDR2 LQKENI. The length of the CDR3 is 13 residues. Full variable domain (rest looked up from reference TRBV18 and TRBJ2-5): NAGVMQNPRHLVRRRGQEARLRCSPMKGHSHVYWYRQLPEEGLKFMVYLQKENIIDESGMPKERFSAEFPKEGPSILRIQQVVRGDSAAYFCASSRTSTETQYFGPGTRLLVL.

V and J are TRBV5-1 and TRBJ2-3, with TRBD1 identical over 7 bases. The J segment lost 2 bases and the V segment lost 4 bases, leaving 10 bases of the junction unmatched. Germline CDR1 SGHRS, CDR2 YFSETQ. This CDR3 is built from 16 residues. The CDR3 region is CASSHSGTATTDTQYF. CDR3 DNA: TGCGCCAGCAGCCATTCAGGGACAGCGACCACAGATACGCAGTATTTT.

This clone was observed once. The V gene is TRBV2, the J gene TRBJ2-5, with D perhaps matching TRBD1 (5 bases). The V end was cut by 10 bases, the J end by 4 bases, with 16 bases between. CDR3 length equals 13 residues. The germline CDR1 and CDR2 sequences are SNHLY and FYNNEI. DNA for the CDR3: TGTGCCATCATCGACAGATATGGAGAGACCCAGTACTTC. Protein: CAIIDRYGETQYF.

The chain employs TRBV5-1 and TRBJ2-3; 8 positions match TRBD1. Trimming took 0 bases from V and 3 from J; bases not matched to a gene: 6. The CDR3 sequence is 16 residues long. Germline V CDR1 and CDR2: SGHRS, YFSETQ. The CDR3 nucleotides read TGCGCCAGCAGCTTGGGGCCAGGGGGCTGGACAGATACGCAGTATTTT. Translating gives CASSLGPGGWTDTQYF.

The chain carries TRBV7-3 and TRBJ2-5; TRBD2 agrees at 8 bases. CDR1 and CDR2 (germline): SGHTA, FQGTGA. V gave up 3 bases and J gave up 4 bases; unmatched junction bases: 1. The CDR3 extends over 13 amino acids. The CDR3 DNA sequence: TGTGCCAGCAGCTTCCGGGAGGGAGAGACCCAGTACTTC. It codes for CASSFREGETQYF.

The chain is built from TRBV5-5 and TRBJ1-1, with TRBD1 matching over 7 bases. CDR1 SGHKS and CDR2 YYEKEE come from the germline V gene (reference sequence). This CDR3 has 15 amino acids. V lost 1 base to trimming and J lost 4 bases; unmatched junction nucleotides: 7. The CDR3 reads CASSLRGTVVTEAFF. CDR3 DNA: TGTGCCAGCAGCTTGAGGGGGACAGTCGTCACTGAAGCTTTCTTT. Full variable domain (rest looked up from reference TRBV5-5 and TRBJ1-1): DAGVTQSPTHLIKTRGQQVTLRCSPISGHKSVSWYQQVLGQGPQFIFQYYEKEERGRGNFPDRFSARQFPNYSSELNVNALLLGDSALYLCASSLRGTVVTEAFFGQGTRLTVV.

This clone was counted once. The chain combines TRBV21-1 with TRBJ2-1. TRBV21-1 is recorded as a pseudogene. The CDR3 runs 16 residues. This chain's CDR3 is CARLDPTNYSYNEQFF. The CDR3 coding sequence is TGTGCCAGATTGGACCCGACCAACTACTCCTACAATGAGCAGTTCTTC.

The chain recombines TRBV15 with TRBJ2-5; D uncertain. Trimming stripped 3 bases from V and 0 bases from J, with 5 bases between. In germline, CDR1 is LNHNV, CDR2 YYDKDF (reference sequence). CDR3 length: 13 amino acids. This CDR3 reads CATSSRYQETQYF. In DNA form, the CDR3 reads TGTGCCACCAGCAGCCGGTACCAAGAGACCCAGTACTTC.

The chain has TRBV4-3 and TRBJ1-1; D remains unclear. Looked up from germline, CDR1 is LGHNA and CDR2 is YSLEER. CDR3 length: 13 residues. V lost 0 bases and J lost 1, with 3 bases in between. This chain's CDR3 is CASSQDSNTEAFF. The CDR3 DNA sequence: TGCGCCAGCAGCCAAGACTCGAACACTGAAGCTTTCTTT.

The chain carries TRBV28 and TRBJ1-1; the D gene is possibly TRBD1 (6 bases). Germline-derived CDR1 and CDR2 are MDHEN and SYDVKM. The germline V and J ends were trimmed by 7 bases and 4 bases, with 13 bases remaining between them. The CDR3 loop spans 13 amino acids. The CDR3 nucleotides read TGTGCCAGCAATAGGGGGGGAGTCACTGAAGCTTTCTTT. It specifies CASNRGGVTEAFF. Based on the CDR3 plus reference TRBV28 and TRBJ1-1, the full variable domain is DVKVTQSSRYLVKRTGEKVFLECVQDMDHENMFWYRQDPGLGLRLIYFSYDVKMKEKGDIPEGYSVSREKKERFSLILESASTNQTSMYLCASNRGGVTEAFFGQGTRLTVV.

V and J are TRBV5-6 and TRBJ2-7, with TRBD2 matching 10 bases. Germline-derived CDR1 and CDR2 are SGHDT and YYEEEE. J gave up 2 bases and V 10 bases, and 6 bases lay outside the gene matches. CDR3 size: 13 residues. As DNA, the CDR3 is TGTGCCCGGGCTAGCGGGAGAACCTACGAGCAGTACTTC. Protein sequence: CARASGRTYEQYF.

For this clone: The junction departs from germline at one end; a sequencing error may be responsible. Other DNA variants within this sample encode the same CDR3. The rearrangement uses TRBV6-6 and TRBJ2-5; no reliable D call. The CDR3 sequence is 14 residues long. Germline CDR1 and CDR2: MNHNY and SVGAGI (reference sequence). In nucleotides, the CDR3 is TGTGCCAGCAGTTACTCGGCTTACCAGGAGACCCAGTACTTC. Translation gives CASSYSAYQETQYF.

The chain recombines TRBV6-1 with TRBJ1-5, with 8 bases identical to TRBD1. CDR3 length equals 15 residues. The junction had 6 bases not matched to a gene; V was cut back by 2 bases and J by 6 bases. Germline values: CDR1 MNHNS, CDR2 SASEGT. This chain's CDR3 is CASSEWGDRRQPQHF. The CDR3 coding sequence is TGTGCCAGCAGTGAATGGGGGGACAGGCGTCAGCCCCAGCATTTT.

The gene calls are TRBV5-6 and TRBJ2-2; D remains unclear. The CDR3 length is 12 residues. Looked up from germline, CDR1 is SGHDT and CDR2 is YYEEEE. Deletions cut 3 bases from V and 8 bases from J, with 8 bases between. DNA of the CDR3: TGTGCCAGCAGCTCCTCCAGAGGGGAGCTGTTTTTT. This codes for CASSSSRGELFF.

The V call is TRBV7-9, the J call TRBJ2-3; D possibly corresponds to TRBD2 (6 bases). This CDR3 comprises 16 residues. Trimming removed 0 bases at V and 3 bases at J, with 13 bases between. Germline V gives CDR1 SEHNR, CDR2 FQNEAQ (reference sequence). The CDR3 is CASSLAAVGGTDTQYF. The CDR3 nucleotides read TGTGCCAGCAGCTTAGCCGCCGTTGGGGGGACAGATACGCAGTATTTT.

As DNA, the CDR3 is TGTGCCTGGCGTAGTGCAGGGATCCTCTCCGGGACTATGAACACTGAAGCTTTCTTT. It is translated as CAWRSAGILSGTMNTEAFF. The chain links TRBV30 to TRBJ1-1; possibly TRBD1 for D (5 bases). This CDR3 is built from 19 residues. CDR1 is GTSNPN and CDR2 is SVGIG in the germline V gene (reference sequence). V dropped 5 bases and J dropped 0 bases, with 28 bases sitting between them.

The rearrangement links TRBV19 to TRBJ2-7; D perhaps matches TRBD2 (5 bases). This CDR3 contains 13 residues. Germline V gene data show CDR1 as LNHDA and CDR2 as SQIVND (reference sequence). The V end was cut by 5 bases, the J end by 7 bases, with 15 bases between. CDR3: CASSGRPTVEQYF. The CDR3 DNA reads TGTGCCAGTAGTGGGAGACCGACGGTGGAGCAGTACTTC.

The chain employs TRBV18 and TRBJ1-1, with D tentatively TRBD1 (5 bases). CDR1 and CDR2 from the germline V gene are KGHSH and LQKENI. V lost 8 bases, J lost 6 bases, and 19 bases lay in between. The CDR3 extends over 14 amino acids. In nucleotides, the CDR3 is TGTGCCAGCCAAGGAATGGGGGAGAATCCTGAAGCTTTCTTT. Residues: CASQGMGENPEAFF. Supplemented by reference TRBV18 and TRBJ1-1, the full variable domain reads NAGVMQNPRHLVRRRGQEARLRCSPMKGHSHVYWYRQLPEEGLKFMVYLQKENIIDESGMPKERFSAEFPKEGPSILRIQQVVRGDSAAYFCASQGMGENPEAFFGQGTRLTVV.

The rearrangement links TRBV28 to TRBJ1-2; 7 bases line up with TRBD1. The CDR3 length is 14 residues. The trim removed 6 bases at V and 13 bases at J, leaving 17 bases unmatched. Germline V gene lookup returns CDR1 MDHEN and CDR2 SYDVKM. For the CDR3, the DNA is TGTGCCAGCAGGATAGGGGGGACAGATAGTCCCGGCACCTTC. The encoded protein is CASRIGGTDSPGTF.

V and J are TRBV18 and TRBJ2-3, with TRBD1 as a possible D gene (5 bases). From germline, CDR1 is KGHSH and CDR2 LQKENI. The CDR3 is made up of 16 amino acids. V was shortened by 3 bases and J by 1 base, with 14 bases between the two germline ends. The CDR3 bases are TGTGCCAGCTCACCCAGCAAGGTGGGGCGCACAGATACGCAGTATTTT. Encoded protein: CASSPSKVGRTDTQYF.

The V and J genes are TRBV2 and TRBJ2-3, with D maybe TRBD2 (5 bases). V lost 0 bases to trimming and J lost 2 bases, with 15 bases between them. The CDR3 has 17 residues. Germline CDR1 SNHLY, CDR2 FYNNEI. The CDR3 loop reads CASSEAPTRVNTDTQYF. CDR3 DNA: TGTGCCAGCAGTGAAGCACCTACTAGGGTGAACACAGATACGCAGTATTTT. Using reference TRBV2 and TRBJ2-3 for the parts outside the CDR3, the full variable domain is EPEVTQTPSHQVTQMGQEVILRCVPISNHLYFYWYRQILGQKVEFLVSFYNNEISEKSEIFDDQFSVERPDGSNFTLKIRSTKLEDSAMYFCASSEAPTRVNTDTQYFGPGTRLTVL.

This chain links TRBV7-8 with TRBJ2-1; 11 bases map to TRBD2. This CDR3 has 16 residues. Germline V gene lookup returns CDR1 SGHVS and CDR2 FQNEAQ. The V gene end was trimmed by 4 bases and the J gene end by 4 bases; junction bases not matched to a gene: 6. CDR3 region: CASSSRLAGIYNEQFF. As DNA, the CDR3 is TGTGCCAGCAGCTCTCGACTAGCGGGAATATACAATGAGCAGTTCTTC.

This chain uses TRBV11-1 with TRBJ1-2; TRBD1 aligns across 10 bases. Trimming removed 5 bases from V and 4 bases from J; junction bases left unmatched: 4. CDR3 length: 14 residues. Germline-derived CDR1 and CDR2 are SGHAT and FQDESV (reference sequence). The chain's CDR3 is CASSADRGLYGYTF. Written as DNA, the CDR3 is TGTGCCAGCAGCGCCGACAGGGGGCTCTATGGCTACACCTTC.

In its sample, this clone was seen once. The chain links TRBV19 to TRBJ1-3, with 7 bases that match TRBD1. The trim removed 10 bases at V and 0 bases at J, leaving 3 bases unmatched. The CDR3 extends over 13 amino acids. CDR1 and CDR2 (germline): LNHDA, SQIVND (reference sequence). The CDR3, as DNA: TGTGCCACGGGACAGCCCTCTGGAAACACCATATATTTT. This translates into CATGQPSGNTIYF.

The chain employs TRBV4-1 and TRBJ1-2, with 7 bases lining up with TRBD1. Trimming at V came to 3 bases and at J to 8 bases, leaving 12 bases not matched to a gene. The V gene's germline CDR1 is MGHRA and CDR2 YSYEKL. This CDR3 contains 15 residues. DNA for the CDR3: TGCGCCAGCAGCCAGGGGACAGTTCTTAGTGGGGGCTACACCTTC. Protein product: CASSQGTVLSGGYTF.

CDR3 coding DNA: TGTGCCAGCAGCGTAGCCAGTGCTAGCGGTCACTACGAGCAGTACTTC. Translation gives CASSVASASGHYEQYF. The chain is built from TRBV9 and TRBJ2-7; TRBD2 agrees at 7 bases. Trimming took 0 bases from V and 3 from J; bases not matched to a gene: 9. The CDR3 is 16 amino acids. Germline V gene data show CDR1 as SGDLS and CDR2 as YYNGEE.

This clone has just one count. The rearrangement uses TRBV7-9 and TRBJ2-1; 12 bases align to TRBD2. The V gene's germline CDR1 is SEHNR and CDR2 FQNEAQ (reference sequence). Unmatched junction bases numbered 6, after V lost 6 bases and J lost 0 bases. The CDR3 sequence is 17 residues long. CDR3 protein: CASRQTSGGASYNEQFF. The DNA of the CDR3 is TGTGCCAGCAGACAGACTAGCGGGGGCGCCTCCTACAATGAGCAGTTCTTC. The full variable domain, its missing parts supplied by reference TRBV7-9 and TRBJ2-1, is DTGVSQNPRHKITKRGQNVTFRCDPISEHNRLYWYRQTLGQGPEFLTYFQNEAQLEKSRLLSDRFSAERPKGSFSTLEIQRTEQGDSAMYLCASRQTSGGASYNEQFFGPGTRLTVL.